This TCR beta chain was profiled in a study of human T cells and chemical hapten exposure. About the research overall: Alopecia universalis, totalis or areata was present in patients who were mostly female.

In the library, unique molecular identifiers were attached to individual cDNA molecules. TCRdb itself ran the RACE reads through MiXCR, one entry per CDR3 protein. The sample includes about 180,000 distinct CDR3 sequences, around 30% seen only once; the top ten take just under 3%. Regarding the study as a whole: Having alopecia, the donors may differ immunologically from healthy people.

Time point defined: pre-sensitization, week 0. Treatment specified: therapeutic diphenylcyclopropenone sensitization with weekly scalp DPC. This clonotype was seen only a few times. Its antigen remains unidentified. Per germline, CDR1 SGHRS and CDR2 YFSETQ. This CDR3 region has 12 residues. Trimming took off 1 base at V and 9 bases at J, with 8 bases between the two ends. V is TRBV5-1 and J is TRBJ2-1, with no clear D. This receptor was identified in a woman in her twenties or thirties with alopecia areata. Some clones in this sample may be carry-over from other donors' samples. The specimen comprised whole blood, sampled in connection with sensitization to the hapten diphenylcyclopropenone (DPC). The DNA of the CDR3 is TGCGCCAGCAGCTTGTTCTCCCCTGAGCAGTTCTTC. Encoded protein: CASSLFSPEQFF.